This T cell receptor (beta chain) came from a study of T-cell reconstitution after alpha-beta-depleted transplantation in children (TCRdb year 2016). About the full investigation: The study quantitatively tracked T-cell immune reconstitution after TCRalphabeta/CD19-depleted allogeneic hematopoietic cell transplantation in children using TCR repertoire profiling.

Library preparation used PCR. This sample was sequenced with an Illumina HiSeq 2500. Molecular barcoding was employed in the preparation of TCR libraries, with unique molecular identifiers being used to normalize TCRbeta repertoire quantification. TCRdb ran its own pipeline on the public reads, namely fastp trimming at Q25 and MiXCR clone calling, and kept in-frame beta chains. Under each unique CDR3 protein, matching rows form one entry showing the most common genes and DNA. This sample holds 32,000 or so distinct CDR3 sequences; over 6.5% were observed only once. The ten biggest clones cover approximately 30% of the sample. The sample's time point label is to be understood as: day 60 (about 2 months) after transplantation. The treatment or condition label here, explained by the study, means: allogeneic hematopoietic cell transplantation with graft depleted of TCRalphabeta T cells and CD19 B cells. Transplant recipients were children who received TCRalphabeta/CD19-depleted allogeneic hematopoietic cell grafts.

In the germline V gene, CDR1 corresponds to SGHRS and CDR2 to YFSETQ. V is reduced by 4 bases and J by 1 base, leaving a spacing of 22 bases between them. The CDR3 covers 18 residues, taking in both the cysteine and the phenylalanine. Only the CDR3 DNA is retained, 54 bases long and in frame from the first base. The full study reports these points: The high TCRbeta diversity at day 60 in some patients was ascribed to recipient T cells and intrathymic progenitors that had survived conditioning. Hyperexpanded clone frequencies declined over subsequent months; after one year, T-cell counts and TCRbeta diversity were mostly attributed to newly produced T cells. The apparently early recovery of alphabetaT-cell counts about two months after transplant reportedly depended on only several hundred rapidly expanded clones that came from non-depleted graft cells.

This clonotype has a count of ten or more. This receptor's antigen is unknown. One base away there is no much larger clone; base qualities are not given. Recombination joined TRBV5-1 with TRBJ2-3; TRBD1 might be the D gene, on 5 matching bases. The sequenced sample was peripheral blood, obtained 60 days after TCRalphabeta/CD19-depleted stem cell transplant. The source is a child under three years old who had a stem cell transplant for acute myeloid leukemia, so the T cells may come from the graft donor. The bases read TGCGCCAGCAGCCAAAACATTGGGGCCTTCCTGGGCACAGATACGCAGTATTTT. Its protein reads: CASSQNIGAFLGTDTQYF.